Included here is one TCR beta chain sequence, with context. This record comes from a study of blood T cell repertoires in COVID-19. Method: immunoSEQ multiplex PCR; TCRdb's copy keeps in-frame clones and lacks some. This table holds more than 300,000 clones, approximately 90% found once. Those who participated ranged in age from about 18 to 89 years and resided in 24 US areas. Participants had their cohort set by participant-reported clinical history. Germline assignment: CDR1 LNHDA and CDR2 SQIVND (reference sequence). J lost 2 bases, V lost 6 bases, and 11 bases had no gene match. The CDR3 loop spans 16 amino acids.

The receptor was isolated from a woman aged 18-29 years who had recovered from COVID-19. The chain has TRBV19 and TRBJ2-3; the match to TRBD1 covers 7 bases. Sample: PBMCs or T cells enriched from blood (not recorded which). CDR3: CASRGTRGGPTDTQYF. CDR3 bases: TGTGCCAGTAGGGGGACGAGAGGGGGCCCCACAGATACGCAGTATTTT.